This record concerns one T cell receptor beta chain sequence. These data originate in a study of cytomegalovirus exposure and HLA in healthy donors. The PCR used 60 Vbeta and 13 Jbeta primers. Only in-frame clones appear in the TCRdb table, and some are missing; sequencing was by immunoSEQ multiplex PCR. The sample contains roughly 200,000 clones, 80% to 90% of which appear only once. V lost 2 bases and J lost 8; bases outside the gene matches: 9. Germline lookup yields CDR1 MNHEY and CDR2 SMNVEV (reference sequence). The CDR3 has 16 amino acids. Specimen: PBMCs. This clonotype was obtained from a woman aged 25-40 years in good health and CMV-seronegative. The J gene is TRBJ2-1, the V gene TRBV27, with 10 nucleotides matching TRBD1. CDR3 residues: CASSLGQGEYNHEQFF. Written as DNA, the CDR3 is TGTGCCAGCAGTTTAGGACAGGGGGAATACAATCATGAGCAGTTCTTC.